This TCR beta chain was sequenced in a study of technical replicates of blood from a few donors. The method was immunoSEQ multiplex PCR; TCRdb's version includes in-frame clones alone and lacks a portion of them. The sample lists tens of thousands of clones; 95% to 98% were seen once. This CDR3 spans 15 amino acids. The germline V gene has CDR1 MGHRA and CDR2 YSYEKL. V was pared by 4 bases and J by 1 base, with 5 bases of the junction left unmatched. The chain links TRBV4-1 to TRBJ1-1; TRBD1 agrees at 8 bases. The sequencing sample was made of T cells isolated from PBMCs. The TCR comes from a human donor in good health. The CDR3 spells CASSPSGTGNTEAFF. The CDR3 DNA sequence: TGCGCCAGCAGCCCGTCCGGGACAGGGAACACTGAAGCTTTCTTT.